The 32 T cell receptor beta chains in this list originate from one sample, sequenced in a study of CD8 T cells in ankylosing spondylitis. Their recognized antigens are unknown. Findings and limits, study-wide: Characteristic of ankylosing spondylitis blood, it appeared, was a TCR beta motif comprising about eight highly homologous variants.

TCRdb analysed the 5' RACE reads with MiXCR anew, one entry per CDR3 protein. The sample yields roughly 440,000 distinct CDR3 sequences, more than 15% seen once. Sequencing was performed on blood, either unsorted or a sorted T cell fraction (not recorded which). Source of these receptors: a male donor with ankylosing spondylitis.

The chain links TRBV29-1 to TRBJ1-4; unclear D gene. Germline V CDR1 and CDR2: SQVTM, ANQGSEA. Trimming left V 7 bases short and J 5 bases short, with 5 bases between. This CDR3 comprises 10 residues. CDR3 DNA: TGCAGCGCGGGGAATGAAAAACTGTTTTTT. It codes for CSAGNEKLFF.

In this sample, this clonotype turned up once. DNA for the CDR3: TGTGCCAGCAGCTTAGCGTTTTCTGGCGAGCAGTACTTC. Its protein is CASSLAFSGEQYF. The chain employs TRBV7-2 and TRBJ2-7; D gene unclear. Germline V gene sequence: CDR1 SGHTA, CDR2 FQGNSA. V dropped 0 bases and J dropped 6 bases, with 9 bases sitting between them. The CDR3 length is 13 residues. Filled out from reference TRBV7-2 and TRBJ2-7, the complete variable domain reads GAGVSQSPSNKVTEKGKDVELRCDPISGHTALYWYRQSLGQGLEFLIYFQGNSAPDKSGLPSDRFSAERTGGSVSTLTIQRTQQEDSAVYLCASSLAFSGEQYFGPGTRLTVT.

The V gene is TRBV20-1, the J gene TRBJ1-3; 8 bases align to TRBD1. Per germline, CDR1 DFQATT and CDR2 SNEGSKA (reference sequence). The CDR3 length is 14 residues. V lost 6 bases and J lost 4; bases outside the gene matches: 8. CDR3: CSARTGNTGNTIYF. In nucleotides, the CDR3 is TGCAGTGCCCGGACAGGGAACACCGGAAACACCATATATTTT.

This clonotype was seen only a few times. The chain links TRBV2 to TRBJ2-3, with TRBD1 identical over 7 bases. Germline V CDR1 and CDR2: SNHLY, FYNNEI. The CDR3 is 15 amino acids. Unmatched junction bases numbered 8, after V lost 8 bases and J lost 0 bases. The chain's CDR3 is CASCQRTGSTDTQYF. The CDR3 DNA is TGTGCCAGCTGCCAGCGGACAGGTAGCACAGATACGCAGTATTTT.

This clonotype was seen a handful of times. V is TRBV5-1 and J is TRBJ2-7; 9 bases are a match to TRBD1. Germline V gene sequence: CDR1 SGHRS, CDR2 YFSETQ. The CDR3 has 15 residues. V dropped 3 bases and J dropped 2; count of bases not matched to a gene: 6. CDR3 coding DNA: TGCGCCAGCAGCTGGGGACAGGGAAAACCCTACGAGCAGTACTTC. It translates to CASSWGQGKPYEQYF.

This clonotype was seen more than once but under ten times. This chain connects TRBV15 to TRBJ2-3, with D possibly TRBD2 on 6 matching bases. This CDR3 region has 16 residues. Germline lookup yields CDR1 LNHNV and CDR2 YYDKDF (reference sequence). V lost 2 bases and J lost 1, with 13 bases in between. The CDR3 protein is CATSRRSGGGTDTQYF. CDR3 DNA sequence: TGTGCCACCAGCAGACGCAGTGGCGGGGGCACAGATACGCAGTATTTT.

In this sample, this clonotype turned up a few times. CDR3 in DNA: TGTGCCAGCAGCCTAGGGGGGACAGGGCCCTACGAGCAGTACTTC. Translated: CASSLGGTGPYEQYF. This sequence joins TRBV6-1 and TRBJ2-7, with 9 nucleotides matching TRBD1. CDR1 and CDR2 (germline): MNHNS, SASEGT. V dropped 6 bases and J dropped 2; count of bases not matched to a gene: 8. The CDR3 totals 15 residues.

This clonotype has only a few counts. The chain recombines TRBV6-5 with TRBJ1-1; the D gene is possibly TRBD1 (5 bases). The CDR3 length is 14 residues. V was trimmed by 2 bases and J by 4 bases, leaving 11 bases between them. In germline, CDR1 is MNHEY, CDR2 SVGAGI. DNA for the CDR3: TGTGCCAGCAGTTACAGGGGAGGCGGCACTGAAGCTTTCTTT. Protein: CASSYRGGGTEAFF.

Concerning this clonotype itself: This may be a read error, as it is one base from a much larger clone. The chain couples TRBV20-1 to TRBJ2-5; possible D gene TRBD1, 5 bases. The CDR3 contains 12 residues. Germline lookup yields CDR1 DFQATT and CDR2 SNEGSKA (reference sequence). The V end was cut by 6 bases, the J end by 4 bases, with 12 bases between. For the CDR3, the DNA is TGCAGTGCACATGACAGTGTAGAGACCCAGTACTTC. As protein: CSAHDSVETQYF.

DNA for the CDR3: TGTGCCAGCAGCCAAGTCGGACCCCTGAACACCGGGGAGCTGTTTTTT. It yields the protein CASSQVGPLNTGELFF. The V call is TRBV3-1, the J call TRBJ2-2; D uncertain. CDR3 length: 16 amino acids. Germline values: CDR1 LGHDT, CDR2 YNNKEL (reference sequence). V lost 1 base and J lost 1, with 10 bases in between. The full variable domain, with the rest looked up from reference TRBV3-1 and TRBJ2-2, is DTAVSQTPKYLVTQMGNDKSIKCEQNLGHDTMYWYKQDSKKFLKIMFSYNNKELIINETVPNRFSPKSPDKAHLNLHINSLELGDSAVYFCASSQVGPLNTGELFFGEGSRLTVL.

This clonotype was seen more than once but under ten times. Here the CDR3 reads CASSPLGPTDEQYF. DNA for the CDR3: TGTGCCAGCTCACCACTAGGACCAACCGACGAGCAGTACTTC. The rearrangement joins TRBV18 to TRBJ2-7; D is undetermined. The CDR3 has 14 amino acids. Looked up from germline, CDR1 is KGHSH and CDR2 is LQKENI. V dropped 1 base and J dropped 5 bases, with 12 bases sitting between them.

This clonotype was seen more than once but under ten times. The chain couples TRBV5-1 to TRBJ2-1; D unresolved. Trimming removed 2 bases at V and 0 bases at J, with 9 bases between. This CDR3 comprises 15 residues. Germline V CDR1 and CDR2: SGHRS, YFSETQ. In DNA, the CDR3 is TGCGCCAGCAGCTTTATACAGCCCTCCTACAATGAGCAGTTCTTC. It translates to CASSFIQPSYNEQFF.

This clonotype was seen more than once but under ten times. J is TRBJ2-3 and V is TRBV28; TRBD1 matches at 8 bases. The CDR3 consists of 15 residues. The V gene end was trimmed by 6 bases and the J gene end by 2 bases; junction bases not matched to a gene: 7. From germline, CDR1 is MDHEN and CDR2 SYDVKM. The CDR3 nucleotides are TGTGCCAGCAGCAGCCCAGGGGGCTACACAGATACGCAGTATTTT. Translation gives CASSSPGGYTDTQYF. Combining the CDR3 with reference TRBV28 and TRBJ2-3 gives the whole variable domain DVKVTQSSRYLVKRTGEKVFLECVQDMDHENMFWYRQDPGLGLRLIYFSYDVKMKEKGDIPEGYSVSREKKERFSLILESASTNQTSMYLCASSSPGGYTDTQYFGPGTRLTVL.

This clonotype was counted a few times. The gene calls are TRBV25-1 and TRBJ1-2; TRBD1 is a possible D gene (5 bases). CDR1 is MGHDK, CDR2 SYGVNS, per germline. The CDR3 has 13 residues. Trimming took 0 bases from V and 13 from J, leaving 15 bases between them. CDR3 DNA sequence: TGTGCCAGCAGTGAATATGAGTCAGGGACGCGCACCTTC. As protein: CASSEYESGTRTF.

This chain's CDR3 is CASSVVYGGEAFF. CDR3 coding DNA: TGTGCCAGCAGCGTAGTGTACGGCGGTGAAGCTTTCTTT. This chain links TRBV9 with TRBJ1-1; D not certain. V lost 0 bases and J lost 7, with 10 bases in between. This CDR3 region has 13 residues. CDR1 is SGDLS and CDR2 is YYNGEE in the germline V gene.

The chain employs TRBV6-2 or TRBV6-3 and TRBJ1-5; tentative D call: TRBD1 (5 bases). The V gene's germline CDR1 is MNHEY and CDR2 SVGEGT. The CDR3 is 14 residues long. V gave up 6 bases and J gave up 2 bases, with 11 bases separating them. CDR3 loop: CASSGGGGNQPQHF. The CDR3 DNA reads TGTGCCAGCAGCGGGGGTGGTGGCAATCAGCCCCAGCATTTT.

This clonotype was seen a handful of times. The CDR3 coding sequence is TGTGCCAGCAGCAAAGGGCAGACGAACACTGAAGCTTTCTTT. Translated, it gives CASSKGQTNTEAFF. The chain couples TRBV11-2 to TRBJ1-1, with D unresolved. Germline assignment: CDR1 SGHAT and CDR2 FQNNGV. Trimming took 5 bases from V and 1 from J, leaving 11 bases between them. The CDR3 extends over 14 amino acids.

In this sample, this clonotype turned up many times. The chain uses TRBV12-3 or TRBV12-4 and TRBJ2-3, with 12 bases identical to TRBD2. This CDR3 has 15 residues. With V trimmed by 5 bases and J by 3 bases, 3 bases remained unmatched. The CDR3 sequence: CASSPGLAGTDTQYF. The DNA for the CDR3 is TGTGCCAGCAGTCCCGGACTAGCGGGGACAGATACGCAGTATTTT.

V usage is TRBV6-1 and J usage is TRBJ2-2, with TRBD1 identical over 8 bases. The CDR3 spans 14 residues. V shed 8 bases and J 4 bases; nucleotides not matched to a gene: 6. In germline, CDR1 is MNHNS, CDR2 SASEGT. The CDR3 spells CASRQGWGTGELFF. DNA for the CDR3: TGTGCCAGCCGACAGGGGTGGGGCACCGGGGAGCTGTTTTTT.

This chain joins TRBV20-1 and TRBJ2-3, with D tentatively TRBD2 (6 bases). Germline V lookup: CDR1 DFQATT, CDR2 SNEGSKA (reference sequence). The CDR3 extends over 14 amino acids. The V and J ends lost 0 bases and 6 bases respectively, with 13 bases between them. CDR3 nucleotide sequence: TGCAGTGCTAGAGAAAGTCTAGCGAAGGATACGCAGTATTTT. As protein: CSARESLAKDTQYF.

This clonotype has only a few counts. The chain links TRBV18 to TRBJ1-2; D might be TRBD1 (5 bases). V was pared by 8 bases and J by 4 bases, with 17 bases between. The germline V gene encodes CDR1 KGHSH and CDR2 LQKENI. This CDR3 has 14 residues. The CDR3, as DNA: TGTGCCAGCAACCGGGACGGCGGGGCCTATGGCTACACCTTC. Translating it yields CASNRDGGAYGYTF.

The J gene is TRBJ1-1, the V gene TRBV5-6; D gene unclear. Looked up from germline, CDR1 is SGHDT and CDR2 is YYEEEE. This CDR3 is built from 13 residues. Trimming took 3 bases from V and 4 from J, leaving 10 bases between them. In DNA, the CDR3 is TGTGCCAGCAGCTCCTTAACCCGCACTGAAGCTTTCTTT. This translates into CASSSLTRTEAFF.

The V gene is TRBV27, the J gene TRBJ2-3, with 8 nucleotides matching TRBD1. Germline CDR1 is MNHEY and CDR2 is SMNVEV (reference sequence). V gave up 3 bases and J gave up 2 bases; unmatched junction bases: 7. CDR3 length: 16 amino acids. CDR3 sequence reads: CASSFFDRGNTDTQYF. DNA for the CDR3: TGTGCCAGCAGTTTCTTCGACAGGGGAAACACAGATACGCAGTATTTT.

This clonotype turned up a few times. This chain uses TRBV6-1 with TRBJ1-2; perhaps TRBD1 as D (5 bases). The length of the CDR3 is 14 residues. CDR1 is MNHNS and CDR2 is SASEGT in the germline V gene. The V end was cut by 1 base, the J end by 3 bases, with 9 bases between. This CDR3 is CASSEGLGDYGYTF. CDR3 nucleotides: TGTGCCAGCAGTGAAGGCTTAGGGGACTATGGCTACACCTTC.

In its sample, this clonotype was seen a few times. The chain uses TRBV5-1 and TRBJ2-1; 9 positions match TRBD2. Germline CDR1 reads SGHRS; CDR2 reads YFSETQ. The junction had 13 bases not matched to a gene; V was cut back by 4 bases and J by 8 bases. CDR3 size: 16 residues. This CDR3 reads CASSPSLRGGFDEQFF. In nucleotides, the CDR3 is TGCGCCAGCAGCCCGTCGTTGCGGGGGGGCTTTGATGAGCAGTTCTTC.

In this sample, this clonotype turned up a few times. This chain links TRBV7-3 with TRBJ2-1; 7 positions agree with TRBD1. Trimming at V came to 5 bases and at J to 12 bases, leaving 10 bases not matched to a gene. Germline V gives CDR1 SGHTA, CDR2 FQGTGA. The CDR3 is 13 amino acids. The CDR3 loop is CASSKRDSTGQFF. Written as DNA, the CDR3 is TGTGCCAGCAGCAAACGGGACAGCACTGGGCAGTTCTTC. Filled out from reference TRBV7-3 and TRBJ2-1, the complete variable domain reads GAGVSQTPSNKVTEKGKYVELRCDPISGHTALYWYRQSLGQGPEFLIYFQGTGAADDSGLPNDRFFAVRPEGSVSTLKIQRTERGDSAVYLCASSKRDSTGQFFGPGTRLTVL.

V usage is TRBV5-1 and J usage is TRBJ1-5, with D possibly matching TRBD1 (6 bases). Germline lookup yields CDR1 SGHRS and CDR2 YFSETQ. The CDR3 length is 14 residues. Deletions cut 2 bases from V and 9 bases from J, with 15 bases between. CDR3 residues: CASSLGGGEGPQHF. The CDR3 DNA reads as TGCGCCAGCAGCTTAGGGGGGGGCGAGGGGCCCCAGCATTTT.

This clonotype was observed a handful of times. CDR3 loop: CASSPQDRVQPQHF. CDR3 coding DNA: TGTGCCAGCAGTCCCCAGGATAGGGTACAGCCCCAGCATTTT. The chain carries TRBV6-1 and TRBJ1-5; D remains unclear. Germline V CDR1 and CDR2: MNHNS, SASEGT. The length of the CDR3 is 14 residues. V lost 5 bases and J lost 7, with 15 bases in between.

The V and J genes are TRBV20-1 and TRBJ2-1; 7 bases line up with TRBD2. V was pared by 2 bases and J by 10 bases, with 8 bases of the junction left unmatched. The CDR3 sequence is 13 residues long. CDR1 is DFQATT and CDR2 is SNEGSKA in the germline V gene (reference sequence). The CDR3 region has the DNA TGCAGTGCTAGAAGCGGGATCAGCGGCGAGCAGTTCTTC. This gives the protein CSARSGISGEQFF.

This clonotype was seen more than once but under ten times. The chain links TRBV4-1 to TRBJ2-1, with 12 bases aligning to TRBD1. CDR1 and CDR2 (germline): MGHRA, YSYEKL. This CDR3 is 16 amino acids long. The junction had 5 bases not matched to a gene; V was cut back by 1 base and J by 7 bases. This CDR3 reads CASSQGGQGASNEQFF. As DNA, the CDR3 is TGCGCCAGCAGCCAAGGGGGACAGGGGGCGTCGAATGAGCAGTTCTTC.

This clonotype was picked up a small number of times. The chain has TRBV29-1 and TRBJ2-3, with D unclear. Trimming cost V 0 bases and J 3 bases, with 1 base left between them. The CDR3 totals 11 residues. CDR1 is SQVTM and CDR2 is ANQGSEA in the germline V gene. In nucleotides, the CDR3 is TGCAGCGTTGAAGATACAGATACGCAGTATTTT. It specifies CSVEDTDTQYF.

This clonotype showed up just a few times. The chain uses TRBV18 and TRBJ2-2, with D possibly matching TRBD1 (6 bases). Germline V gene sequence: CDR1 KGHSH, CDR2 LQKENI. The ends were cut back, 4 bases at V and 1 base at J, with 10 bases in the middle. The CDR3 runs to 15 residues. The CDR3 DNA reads TGTGCCAGCTCACGTCGGACAGAGAACACCGGGGAGCTGTTTTTT. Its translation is CASSRRTENTGELFF.